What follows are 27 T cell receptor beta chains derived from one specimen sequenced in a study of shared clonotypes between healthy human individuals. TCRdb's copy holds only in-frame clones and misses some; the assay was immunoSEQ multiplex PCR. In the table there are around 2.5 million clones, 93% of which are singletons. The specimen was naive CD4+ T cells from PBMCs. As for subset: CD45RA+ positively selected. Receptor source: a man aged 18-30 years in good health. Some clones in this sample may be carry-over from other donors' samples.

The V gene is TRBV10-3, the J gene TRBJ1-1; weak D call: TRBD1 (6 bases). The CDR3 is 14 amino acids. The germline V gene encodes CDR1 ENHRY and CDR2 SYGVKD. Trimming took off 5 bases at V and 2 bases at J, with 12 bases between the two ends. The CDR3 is CAISPGQINTEAFF. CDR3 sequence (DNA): TGTGCCATCAGTCCGGGACAAATAAACACTGAAGCTTTCTTT.

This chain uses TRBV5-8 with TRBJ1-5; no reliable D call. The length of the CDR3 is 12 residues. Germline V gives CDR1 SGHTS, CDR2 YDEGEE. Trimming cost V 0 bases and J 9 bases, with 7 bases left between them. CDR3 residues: CASSLVLGPQHF. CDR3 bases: TGTGCCAGCAGCTTGGTTTTAGGGCCCCAGCATTTT.

CDR3 coding DNA: TGCGCCAGCAGTGAGTCGATGTTGCAGGGAAGGGTCACTGAAGCTTTCTTT. It is translated as CASSESMLQGRVTEAFF. This chain connects TRBV10-2 to TRBJ1-1; maybe TRBD1 (5 bases). The V gene lost 0 bases and the J gene lost 4 bases, with 18 bases spanning the gap. Germline-derived CDR1 and CDR2 are WSHSY and SAAADI. The CDR3 contains 17 residues.

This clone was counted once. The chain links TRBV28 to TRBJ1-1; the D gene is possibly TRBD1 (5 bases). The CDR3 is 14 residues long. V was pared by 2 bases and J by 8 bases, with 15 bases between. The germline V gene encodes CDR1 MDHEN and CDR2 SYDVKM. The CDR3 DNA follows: TGTGCCAGCAGTTTACCGGGGCTGATGCAGGAAGCTTTCTTT. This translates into CASSLPGLMQEAFF.

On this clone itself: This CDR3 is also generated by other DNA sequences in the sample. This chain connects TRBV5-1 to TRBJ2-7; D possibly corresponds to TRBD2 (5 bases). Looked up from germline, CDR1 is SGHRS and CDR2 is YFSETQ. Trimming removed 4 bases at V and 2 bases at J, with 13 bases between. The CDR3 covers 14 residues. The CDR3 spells CASSLGSGTYEQYF. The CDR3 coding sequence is TGCGCCAGCAGCCTGGGATCGGGAACCTACGAGCAGTACTTC. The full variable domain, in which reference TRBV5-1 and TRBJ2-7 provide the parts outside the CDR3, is KAGVTQTPRYLIKTRGQQVTLSCSPISGHRSVSWYQQTPGQGLQFLFEYFSETQRNKGNFPGRFSGRQFSNSRSEMNVSTLELGDSALYLCASSLGSGTYEQYFGPGTRLTVT.

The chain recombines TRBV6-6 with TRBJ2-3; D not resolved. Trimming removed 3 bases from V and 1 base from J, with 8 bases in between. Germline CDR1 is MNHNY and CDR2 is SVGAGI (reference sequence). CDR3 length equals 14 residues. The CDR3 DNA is TGTGCCAGCAGTTATTCCGATCGCACAGATACGCAGTATTTT. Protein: CASSYSDRTDTQYF.

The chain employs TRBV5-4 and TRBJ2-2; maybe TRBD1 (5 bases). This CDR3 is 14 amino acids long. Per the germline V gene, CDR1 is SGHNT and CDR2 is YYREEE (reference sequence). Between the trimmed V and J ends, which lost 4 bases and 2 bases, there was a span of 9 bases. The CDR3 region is CASSRGQNTGELFF. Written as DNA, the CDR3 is TGTGCCAGCAGCCGTGGACAAAACACCGGGGAGCTGTTTTTT.

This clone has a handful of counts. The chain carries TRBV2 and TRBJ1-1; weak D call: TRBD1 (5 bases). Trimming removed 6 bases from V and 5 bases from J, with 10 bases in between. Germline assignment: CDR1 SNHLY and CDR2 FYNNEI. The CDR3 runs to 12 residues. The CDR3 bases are TGTGCCAGCAGGGGGGAGGGGACTGAAGCTTTCTTT. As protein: CASRGEGTEAFF. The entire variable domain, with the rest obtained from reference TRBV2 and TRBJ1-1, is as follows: EPEVTQTPSHQVTQMGQEVILRCVPISNHLYFYWYRQILGQKVEFLVSFYNNEISEKSEIFDDQFSVERPDGSNFTLKIRSTKLEDSAMYFCASRGEGTEAFFGQGTRLTVV.

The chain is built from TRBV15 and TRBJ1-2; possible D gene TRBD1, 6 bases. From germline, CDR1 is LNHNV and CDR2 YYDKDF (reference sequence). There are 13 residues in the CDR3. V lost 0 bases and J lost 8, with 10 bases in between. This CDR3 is CATSRDVQGGYTF. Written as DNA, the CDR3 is TGTGCCACCAGCAGAGATGTGCAGGGGGGCTACACCTTC.

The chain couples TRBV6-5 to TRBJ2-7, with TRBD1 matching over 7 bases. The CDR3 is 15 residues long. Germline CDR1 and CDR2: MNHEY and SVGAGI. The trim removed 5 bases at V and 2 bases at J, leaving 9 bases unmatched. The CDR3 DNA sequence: TGTGCCAGCAGTAGGTTCGGGACAGATACCTACGAGCAGTACTTC. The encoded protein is CASSRFGTDTYEQYF.

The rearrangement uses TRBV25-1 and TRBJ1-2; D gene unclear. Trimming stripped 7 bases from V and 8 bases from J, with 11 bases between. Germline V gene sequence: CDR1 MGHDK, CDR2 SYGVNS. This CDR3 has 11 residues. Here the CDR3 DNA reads TGTGCCAGCACTTACTATGGGGGCTACACCTTC. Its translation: CASTYYGGYTF.

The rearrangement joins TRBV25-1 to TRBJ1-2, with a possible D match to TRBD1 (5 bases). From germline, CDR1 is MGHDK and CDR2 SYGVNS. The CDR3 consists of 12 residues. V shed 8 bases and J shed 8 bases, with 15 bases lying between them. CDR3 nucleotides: TGTGCCAGCTTGGAAGGGGCGCGGGGCTACACCTTC. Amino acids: CASLEGARGYTF.

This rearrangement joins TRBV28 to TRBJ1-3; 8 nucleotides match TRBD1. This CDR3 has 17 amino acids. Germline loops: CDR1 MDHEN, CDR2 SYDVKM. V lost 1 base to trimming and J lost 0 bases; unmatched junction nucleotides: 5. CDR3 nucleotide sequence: TGTGCCAGCAGTTTATTTGGCAGGGGGCCCTCTGGAAACACCATATATTTT. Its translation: CASSLFGRGPSGNTIYF.

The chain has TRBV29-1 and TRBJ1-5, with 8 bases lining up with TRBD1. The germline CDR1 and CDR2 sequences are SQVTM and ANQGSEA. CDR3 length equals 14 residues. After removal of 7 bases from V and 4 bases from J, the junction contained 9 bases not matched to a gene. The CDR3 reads CSALGQGGNQPQHF. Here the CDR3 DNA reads TGCAGCGCCCTTGGACAGGGTGGAAATCAGCCCCAGCATTTT.

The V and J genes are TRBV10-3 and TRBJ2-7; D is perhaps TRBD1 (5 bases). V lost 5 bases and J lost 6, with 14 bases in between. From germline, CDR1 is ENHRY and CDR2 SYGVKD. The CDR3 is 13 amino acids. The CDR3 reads CAISYIQGAEQYF. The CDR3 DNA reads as TGTGCCATCAGTTACATCCAAGGGGCCGAGCAGTACTTC.

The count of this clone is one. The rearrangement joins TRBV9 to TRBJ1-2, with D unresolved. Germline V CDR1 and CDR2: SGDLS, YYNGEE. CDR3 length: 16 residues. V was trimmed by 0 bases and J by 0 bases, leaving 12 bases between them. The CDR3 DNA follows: TGTGCCAGCAGCGTAGGGGTCCCAAGAGCTAACTATGGCTACACCTTC. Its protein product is CASSVGVPRANYGYTF.

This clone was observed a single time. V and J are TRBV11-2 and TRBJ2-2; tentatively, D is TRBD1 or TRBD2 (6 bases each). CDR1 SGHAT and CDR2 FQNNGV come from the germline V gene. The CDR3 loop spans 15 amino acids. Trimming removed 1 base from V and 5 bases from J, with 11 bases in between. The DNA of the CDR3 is TGTGCCAGCAGCTTAGTTCGGGGGCTGACCGGGGAGCTGTTTTTT. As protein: CASSLVRGLTGELFF.

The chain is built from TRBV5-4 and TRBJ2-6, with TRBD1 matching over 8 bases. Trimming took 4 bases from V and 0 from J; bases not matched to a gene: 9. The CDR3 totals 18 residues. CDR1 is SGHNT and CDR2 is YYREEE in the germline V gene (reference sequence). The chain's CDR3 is CASSPLGQVSSGANVLTF. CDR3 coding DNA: TGTGCCAGCAGCCCCCTGGGACAGGTCAGCTCTGGGGCCAACGTCCTGACTTTC.

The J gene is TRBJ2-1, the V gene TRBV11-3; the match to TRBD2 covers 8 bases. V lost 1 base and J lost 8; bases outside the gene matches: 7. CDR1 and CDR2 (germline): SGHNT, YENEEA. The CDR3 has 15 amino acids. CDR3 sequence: CASSLGSGRGHEQFF. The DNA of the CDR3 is TGTGCCAGCAGCTTAGGGAGCGGGAGAGGGCATGAGCAGTTCTTC. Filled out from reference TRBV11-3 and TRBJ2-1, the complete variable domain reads EAGVVQSPRYKIIEKKQPVAFWCNPISGHNTLYWYLQNLGQGPELLIRYENEEAVDDSQLPKDRFSAERLKGVDSTLKIQPAELGDSAVYLCASSLGSGRGHEQFFGPGTRLTVL.

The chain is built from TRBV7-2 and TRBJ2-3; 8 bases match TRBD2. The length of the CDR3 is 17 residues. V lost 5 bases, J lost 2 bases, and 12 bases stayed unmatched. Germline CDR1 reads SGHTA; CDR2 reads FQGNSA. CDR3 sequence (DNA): TGTGCCAGCAGCCTCACTAGCGGTCGAGGGACCACAGATACGCAGTATTTT. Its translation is CASSLTSGRGTTDTQYF.

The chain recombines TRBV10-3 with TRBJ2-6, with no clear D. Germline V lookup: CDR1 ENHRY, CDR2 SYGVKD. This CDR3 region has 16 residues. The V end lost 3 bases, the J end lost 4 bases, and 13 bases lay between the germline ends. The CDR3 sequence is CAISESGRAGANVLTF. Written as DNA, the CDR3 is TGTGCCATCAGTGAATCGGGTCGGGCGGGGGCCAACGTCCTGACTTTC.

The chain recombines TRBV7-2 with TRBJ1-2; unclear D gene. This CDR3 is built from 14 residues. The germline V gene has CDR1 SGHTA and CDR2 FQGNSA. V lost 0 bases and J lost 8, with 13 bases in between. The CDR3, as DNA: TGTGCCAGCAGCTTAGCAGGAGGAGGGAACGGCTACACCTTC. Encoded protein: CASSLAGGGNGYTF.

DNA for the CDR3: TGTGCCAGCAGCCGGCCACCTCTGGAAAACACCATATATTTT. Protein: CASSRPPLENTIYF. This chain joins TRBV5-4 and TRBJ1-3; D uncertain. CDR1 and CDR2 from the germline V gene are SGHNT and YYREEE (reference sequence). The CDR3 is 14 amino acids. The germline V and J ends were trimmed by 4 bases and 6 bases, with 14 bases remaining between them.

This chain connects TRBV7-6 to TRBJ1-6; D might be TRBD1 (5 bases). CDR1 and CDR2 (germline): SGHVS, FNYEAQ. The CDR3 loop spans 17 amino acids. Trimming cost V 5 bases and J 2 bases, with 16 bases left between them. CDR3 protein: CASSMGGAGTYNSPLHF. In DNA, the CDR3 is TGTGCCAGCAGCATGGGAGGGGCCGGGACCTATAATTCACCCCTCCACTTT.

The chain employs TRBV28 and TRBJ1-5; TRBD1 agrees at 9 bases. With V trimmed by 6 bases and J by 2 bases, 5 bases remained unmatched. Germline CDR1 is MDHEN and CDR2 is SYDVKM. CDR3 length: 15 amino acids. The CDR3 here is CASRTQGAGNQPQHF. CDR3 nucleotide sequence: TGTGCCAGCAGGACACAGGGGGCGGGCAATCAGCCCCAGCATTTT.

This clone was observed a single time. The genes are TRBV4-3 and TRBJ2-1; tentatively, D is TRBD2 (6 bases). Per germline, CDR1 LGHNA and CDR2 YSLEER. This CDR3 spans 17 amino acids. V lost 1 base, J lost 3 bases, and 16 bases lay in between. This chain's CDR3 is CASSQGSLGGNYNEQFF. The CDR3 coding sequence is TGCGCCAGCAGCCAAGGGTCCCTGGGCGGGAACTACAATGAGCAGTTCTTC.

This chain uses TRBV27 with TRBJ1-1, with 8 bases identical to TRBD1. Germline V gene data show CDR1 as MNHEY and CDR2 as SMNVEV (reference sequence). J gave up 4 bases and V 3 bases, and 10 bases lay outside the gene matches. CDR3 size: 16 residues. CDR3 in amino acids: CASSFSPPTGVTEAFF. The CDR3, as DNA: TGTGCCAGCAGTTTTTCCCCTCCGACAGGGGTCACTGAAGCTTTCTTT.